This TCR beta chain was recovered during a study of cytomegalovirus exposure and HLA in healthy donors. This PCR relied on a set of 60 Vbeta primers and 13 Jbeta primers. Produced via immunoSEQ multiplex PCR; TCRdb's table is partial and in-frame only. The sample lists some 210,000 clones; under 85% were seen once. The study, taken as a whole, reports: Beyond CMV serostatus, there was no information to go on about immune exposure. Indistinguishability led to the exclusion of some V segments, TRBV6-2 and TRBV6-3 included. It was reported that the classifier diagnosed cytomegalovirus status with high specificity and sensitivity in both the original and validation cohorts. Later on, a genetic analysis was performed. It linked a missense variant in DCLRE1C with V- and J-gene trimming of TCR beta.

On this clone itself: Its antigen is still unknown.

The CDR3 totals 14 residues. The germline gives CDR1 KGHSH, CDR2 LQKENI. V was clipped by 3 bases and J by 12 bases; unmatched bases: 6. This TCR was recovered from a woman in her forties or fifties in good health and CMV-seropositive. This chain uses TRBV18 with TRBJ1-6, with TRBD1 matching over 9 bases. Sequencing was carried out using PBMCs. The CDR3 spells CASSPRQGEGPLHF. CDR3 nucleotide sequence: TGTGCCAGCTCACCCCGACAGGGGGAGGGACCCCTCCACTTT.